This is a list of T cell receptor beta chains from one sample in a study of cytomegalovirus exposure and HLA in healthy donors. Sequencing was performed with immunoSEQ multiplex PCR; in TCRdb, only in-frame clones are kept and a portion is missing. Among roughly 180,000 clones, approximately 88% were seen once, and the ten largest hold 1.2%. Sequenced sample: PBMCs. Every receptor here comes from a boy aged 2 to 9 in good health and CMV-seronegative. Each CDR3 is given with its conserved first and last residue. A D gene is named only where the DNA matches it firmly. Rows may omit the clone size; those that give it use once, few, many or a size class.

V gene: TRBV30; D gene: TRBD1; clone size: few; J gene: TRBJ1-5; CDR3 DNA: TGTGCCTGGAGTGTTGGGACAGGGTATCAGCCCCAGCATTTT; CDR3 protein: CAWSVGTGYQPQHF
V gene: TRBV4-3; D gene: TRBD2; clone size: once; J gene: TRBJ2-5; CDR3 DNA: TGCGCCAGCAGCCAAGTGTTGGGAGGGGAGACCCAGTACTTC; CDR3 protein: CASSQVLGGETQYF
V gene: TRBV9; D gene: NA; clone size: few; J gene: TRBJ1-1; CDR3 DNA: TGTGCCAGCAGCCCCAGGGTAGGGAACACTGAAGCTTTCTTT; CDR3 protein: CASSPRVGNTEAFF
V gene: TRBV6-5; D gene: TRBD2; clone size: once; J gene: TRBJ2-2; CDR3 DNA: TGTGCCAGCAGTTACCGAGCGGGGACCCAGGAAGGGGAGCTGTTTTTT; CDR3 protein: CASSYRAGTQEGELFF
V gene: TRBV7-2; D gene: TRBD2; clone size: once; J gene: TRBJ2-5; CDR3 DNA: TGTGCCAGCAGCTTGGCCTCTCTAGCGGCCCTGGAGACCCAGTACTTC; CDR3 protein: CASSLASLAALETQYF
V gene: TRBV6-6; D gene: NA; clone size: NA; J gene: TRBJ2-1; CDR3 DNA: TGTGCCAGCAGCCTCGACAGGACGAACAATGAGCAGTTCTTC; CDR3 protein: CASSLDRTNNEQFF
V gene: TRBV21-1; D gene: NA; clone size: NA; J gene: TRBJ1-6; CDR3 DNA: TGTGCCAGCAGCACCAGACGGGATCAGAATTCACCCCTCCACTTT; CDR3 protein: CASSTRRDQNSPLHF
V gene: TRBV7-9; D gene: TRBD1; clone size: NA; J gene: TRBJ2-7; CDR3 DNA: TGTTCCAGCAGTTCACCCTCCGGGACAGTTTCCTACGAGCAGTACTTC; CDR3 protein: CSSSSPSGTVSYEQYF
V gene: TRBV12-5; D gene: TRBD2; clone size: NA; J gene: TRBJ2-5; CDR3 DNA: TGTGCTAGTGGTTTGGGAACTAGCGGGGGGCCCGAGACCCAGTACTTC; CDR3 protein: CASGLGTSGGPETQYF
V gene: TRBV19; D gene: TRBD2; clone size: NA; J gene: TRBJ2-1; CDR3 DNA: TGTGCCAGTAGTATAGAAGGGATTAGCGGGGGCTACAATGAGCAGTTCTTC; CDR3 protein: CASSIEGISGGYNEQFF
V gene: TRBV7-8; D gene: NA; clone size: NA; J gene: TRBJ1-5; CDR3 DNA: TGTGCCAGCAGCTTAGTCGGGAGGTCGGATTATAGCAATCAGCCCCAGCATTTT; CDR3 protein: CASSLVGRSDYSNQPQHF
V gene: TRBV4-1; D gene: NA; clone size: NA; J gene: TRBJ2-1; CDR3 DNA: TGCGCCAGCAGCCCCAGACTAGAGGATGAGCAGTTCTTC; CDR3 protein: CASSPRLEDEQFF
V gene: TRBV4-3; D gene: TRBD2; clone size: NA; J gene: TRBJ2-7; CDR3 DNA: TGCGCCAGCAGCCAAGATCTACCAATAGCGGGAGGGCCTATTGAGCAGTACTTC; CDR3 protein: CASSQDLPIAGGPIEQYF
V gene: TRBV7-9; D gene: TRBD2; clone size: NA; J gene: TRBJ2-1; CDR3 DNA: TGTGCCAGCAGCTTTGCCGGGACTAGCCCCTACAATGAGCAGTTCTTC; CDR3 protein: CASSFAGTSPYNEQFF
V gene: TRBV19; D gene: TRBD2; clone size: NA; J gene: TRBJ2-5; CDR3 DNA: TGTGCCAGTAGTACGCCGGGACTAGCGGGAGGGGAGACCCAGTACTTC; CDR3 protein: CASSTPGLAGGETQYF
V gene: TRBV19; D gene: NA; clone size: NA; J gene: TRBJ1-5; CDR3 DNA: TGTGCCAGTAGTATAGGAAGGGAGGGAAATCAGCCCCAGCATTTT; CDR3 protein: CASSIGREGNQPQHF
V gene: TRBV27; D gene: TRBD1; clone size: NA; J gene: TRBJ2-1; CDR3 DNA: TGTGCCAGCAGTTCCGACAGGGGCCAATACAATGAGCAGTTCTTC; CDR3 protein: CASSSDRGQYNEQFF
V gene: TRBV30; D gene: NA; clone size: once; J gene: TRBJ2-1; CDR3 DNA: TGTGCCTGGAGAGGGGTCGATGAGCAGTTCTTC; CDR3 protein: CAWRGVDEQFF
V gene: TRBV2; D gene: NA; clone size: NA; J gene: TRBJ1-5; CDR3 DNA: TGTGCCAGCAGTGTGGAGTTAGGTCGGCCCCAGCATTTT; CDR3 protein: CASSVELGRPQHF
V gene: TRBV2; D gene: TRBD2; clone size: NA; J gene: TRBJ2-1; CDR3 DNA: TGTGCCAGCAGTGCGACTAGCGGTTATTCCTACAATGAGCAGTTCTTC; CDR3 protein: CASSATSGYSYNEQFF
V gene: TRBV9; D gene: TRBD2; clone size: NA; J gene: TRBJ2-1; CDR3 DNA: TGTGCCAGCACCCGACTAGCGGGGGGTTACAATGAGCAGTTCTTC; CDR3 protein: CASTRLAGGYNEQFF
V gene: TRBV5-6; D gene: TRBD2; clone size: NA; J gene: TRBJ2-7; CDR3 DNA: TGTGCCAGCAGCTCCCCCGGGACTAGCGGGGCTTACGAGCAGTACTTC; CDR3 protein: CASSSPGTSGAYEQYF
V gene: TRBV5-1; D gene: NA; clone size: NA; J gene: TRBJ2-2; CDR3 DNA: TGCGCCAGCAGCCCGAGACAGACGCCAGGAACCGGGGAGCTGTTTTTT; CDR3 protein: CASSPRQTPGTGELFF
V gene: TRBV11-2; D gene: TRBD2; clone size: NA; J gene: TRBJ2-5; CDR3 DNA: TGTGCCAGCAGCCTCGGACTAGCGGGGCCCGGGGAGACCCAGTACTTC; CDR3 protein: CASSLGLAGPGETQYF
V gene: TRBV10-3; D gene: NA; clone size: NA; J gene: TRBJ2-3; CDR3 DNA: TGTGCCATCAGTGAGGCGGGGCGCACAGATACGCAGTATTTT; CDR3 protein: CAISEAGRTDTQYF
V gene: TRBV6-6; D gene: NA; clone size: NA; J gene: TRBJ1-1; CDR3 DNA: TGTGCCAGCAGTTACTCGTCCAGGAACACTGAAGCTTTCTTT; CDR3 protein: CASSYSSRNTEAFF
V gene: TRBV9; D gene: TRBD1; clone size: NA; J gene: TRBJ1-5; CDR3 DNA: TGTGCCAGCAGCGTAGGGGACAGTCCGACTCAGCCCCAGCATTTT; CDR3 protein: CASSVGDSPTQPQHF
V gene: TRBV5-4; D gene: NA; clone size: NA; J gene: TRBJ1-2; CDR3 DNA: TGTGCCAGCAGCTCACAGGCCCAGTATGGCTACACCTTC; CDR3 protein: CASSSQAQYGYTF
V gene: TRBV9; D gene: TRBD2; clone size: NA; J gene: TRBJ2-1; CDR3 DNA: TGTGCCAGCAGCGGAGGGATCGGGGGAGGGCCAAATGAGCAGTTCTTC; CDR3 protein: CASSGGIGGGPNEQFF
V gene: TRBV14; D gene: TRBD1; clone size: once; J gene: TRBJ1-1; CDR3 DNA: TGTGCCAGCAGCCCCTCCTATGGAGGGGGCAGGGGTACTGAAGCTTTCTTT; CDR3 protein: CASSPSYGGGRGTEAFF
V gene: TRBV30; D gene: TRBD1; clone size: few; J gene: TRBJ2-5; CDR3 DNA: TGTGCCTGGAGTGTACGCAGGGGGGAGACCCAGTACTTC; CDR3 protein: CAWSVRRGETQYF